The present entry profiles one T cell receptor (beta chain) with its context. Its antigen is currently unknown. For each subset, genomic DNA was distributed in equal portions over several immunoSEQ plates. Each sorted subset replicate got 200 ng genomic DNA, tens of thousands of genomes. Clones were read by immunoSEQ multiplex PCR, and TCRdb kept only the in-frame ones, dropping some. The sample yields hundreds of thousands of clones, about 95% seen once. The entry originates in a study of shared clonotypes between healthy human individuals. Study summary: A donor's plate count was three for CD4 naive and three for CD4 memory; CD8 naive had two and CD8 memory one. Whole-study results and caveats: Clonotype sharing among donors, it was expected, would be affected by sequencing depth.

CDR3 size: 17 residues. Germline values: CDR1 SGHNT, CDR2 YYREEE (reference sequence). Trimming cost V 5 bases and J 5 bases, with 24 bases left between them. The rearrangement links TRBV5-4 to TRBJ2-3, with D maybe TRBD2 (7 bases). Source material: naive CD4+ T cells sorted from blood. Subset reported: CD45RA+ positively selected. This receptor was obtained from a woman aged 25 to 39 in good health. The CDR3 region has the DNA TGTGCCAGCAGATCCCAACTAAGGGGGGGGGATGGAGATACGCAGTATTTT. This translates into CASRSQLRGGDGDTQYF.